The T cell receptor (beta chain) described here comes from a study of blood T cell repertoires in COVID-19. On the study more broadly: From T cells, B-cell-depleted T cells, or PBMCs came the material, which was cDNA or gDNA.

Original data processing: Reference gene primer amplification gave nucleated cell count estimates. Using immunoSEQ multiplex PCR, the repertoire was profiled, and TCRdb retains in-frame clones only, with some absent. For V, J and clone size, that table is used; D and trimming come from the DNA. Here the sample spans about 60,000 clones, approximately 91% being singletons. J lost 4 bases, V lost 4 bases, and 14 bases had no gene match. The V gene's germline CDR1 is LGHNA and CDR2 YSLEER. CDR3 length equals 18 residues. The rearrangement links TRBV4-3 to TRBJ1-4; TRBD1 agrees at 8 bases. The sample consisted of peripheral blood. The TCR originated in a man in his 60s with acute or convalescent COVID-19. CDR3: CASSPSLIGQGYNEKLFF. CDR3 nucleotide sequence: TGCGCCAGCAGCCCGTCGTTGATAGGACAGGGCTATAATGAAAAACTGTTTTTT.